Below are 31 T cell receptor beta chains sequenced from a single sample in a study of CD8 T cells in ankylosing spondylitis. Their antigens are not known. Notes on the study in general: Ankylosing spondylitis blood appeared to be characterized by a TCR beta motif of about eight highly homologous variants.

One entry per CDR3 protein, called by TCRdb with MiXCR from the 5' RACE reads. The sample includes 750,000 to 850,000 distinct CDR3 sequences, 12% of them seen just once. Sequencing was carried out using blood, either unsorted or a sorted T cell fraction (not recorded which). The receptors shown here come from a male donor with ankylosing spondylitis.

This clonotype was seen a few times. The genes are TRBV12-3 or TRBV12-4 and TRBJ1-1, with D unclear. The CDR3 length is 15 residues. The ends were cut back, 6 bases at V and 0 bases at J, with 14 bases in the middle. CDR3 DNA sequence: TGTGCCAGCAGACGCCCGGACGGAATGAACACTGAAGCTTTCTTT. It specifies CASRRPDGMNTEAFF.

This clonotype was counted only a few times. This sequence joins TRBV6-2 or TRBV6-3 and TRBJ2-4; no reliable D call. This CDR3 spans 15 amino acids. CDR1 MNHEY and CDR2 SVGEGT come from the germline V gene. Trimming removed 1 base from V and 0 bases from J, with 7 bases in between. The CDR3: CASSYFGVAKNIQYF. The DNA of the CDR3 is TGTGCCAGCAGTTACTTTGGGGTAGCCAAAAACATTCAGTACTTC.

This clonotype occurred a few times. This chain connects TRBV7-2 to TRBJ1-2; D possibly corresponds to TRBD1 (6 bases). The CDR3 sequence is 15 residues long. The germline V and J ends were trimmed by 4 bases and 5 bases, with 17 bases remaining between them. CDR1 is SGHTA and CDR2 is FQGNSA in the germline V gene. In DNA, the CDR3 is TGTGCCAGCAGCTCCGGACAGATTAGGACTTATGGCTACACCTTC. Amino acid sequence: CASSSGQIRTYGYTF.

J is TRBJ1-5 and V is TRBV25-1; D unclear. Germline-derived CDR1 and CDR2 are MGHDK and SYGVNS. CDR3 length equals 11 residues. Trimming took 7 bases from V and 8 from J, leaving 9 bases between them. CDR3 nucleotides: TGTGCCAGCATGATGGGTAAGCCCCAGCATTTT. Translated, it gives CASMMGKPQHF.

This clonotype turned up a few times. V is TRBV4-1 and J is TRBJ1-1; D not resolved. The length of the CDR3 is 14 residues. CDR1 and CDR2 from the germline V gene are MGHRA and YSYEKL. Between the trimmed V and J ends, which lost 4 bases and 0 bases, there was a span of 9 bases. DNA for the CDR3: TGCGCCAGCAGCCCCGGGTACTTGAACACTGAAGCTTTCTTT. Protein sequence: CASSPGYLNTEAFF.

Many counts were recorded for this clonotype. The chain couples TRBV20-1 to TRBJ2-5; TRBD2 aligns across 9 bases. The CDR3 loop spans 15 amino acids. The germline V gene encodes CDR1 DFQATT and CDR2 SNEGSKA (reference sequence). V lost 2 bases, J lost 4 bases, and 8 bases stayed unmatched. In nucleotides, the CDR3 is TGCAGTGCTAGACCCGTAGCGGGAGAGGGAGAGACCCAGTACTTC. Encoded protein: CSARPVAGEGETQYF.

This clonotype occurred a few times. J is TRBJ2-3 and V is TRBV20-1; 10 positions match TRBD2. After removal of 5 bases from V and 6 bases from J, the junction contained 5 bases not matched to a gene. CDR1 and CDR2 (germline): DFQATT, SNEGSKA (reference sequence). This CDR3 contains 13 residues. CDR3 sequence reads: CSAASGSPDTQYF. The CDR3 DNA sequence: TGCAGTGCTGCTAGCGGGAGCCCCGATACGCAGTATTTT.

The rearrangement links TRBV20-1 to TRBJ2-7; 16 positions match TRBD2. Germline-derived CDR1 and CDR2 are DFQATT and SNEGSKA (reference sequence). Trimming at V came to 0 bases and at J to 0 bases, leaving 5 bases not matched to a gene. This CDR3 is 18 amino acids long. Written as DNA, the CDR3 is TGCAGTGCTAGAGAATCGGGACTAGCGGGGGGGTACTCCTACGAGCAGTACTTC. It translates to CSARESGLAGGYSYEQYF.

This clonotype was observed a handful of times. Here the CDR3 reads CASSFGTSVNEQFF. CDR3 nucleotides: TGTGCCAGCAGTTTCGGGACTAGCGTCAATGAGCAGTTCTTC. J is TRBJ2-1 and V is TRBV12-3 or TRBV12-4, with 10 bases lining up with TRBD2. The trim removed 3 bases at V and 6 bases at J, leaving 2 bases unmatched. The CDR3 has 14 amino acids.

The chain recombines TRBV29-1 with TRBJ2-2, with unresolved D. The CDR3 extends over 11 amino acids. Deletions cut 2 bases from V and 6 bases from J, with 4 bases between. Germline loops: CDR1 SQVTM, CDR2 ANQGSEA. The CDR3 sequence: CSVESPGELFF. The CDR3 nucleotides read TGCAGCGTTGAATCTCCCGGGGAGCTGTTTTTT.

At least ten counts were recorded for this clonotype. The rearrangement uses TRBV12-3 or TRBV12-4 and TRBJ2-5; TRBD1 matches 8 bases. CDR3 length: 16 residues. V gave up 3 bases and J gave up 5 bases; unmatched junction bases: 11. In DNA form, the CDR3 reads TGTGCCAGCAGTTTCCCCGGGACAGGTACTCGTGAGACCCAGTACTTC. Its translation: CASSFPGTGTRETQYF.

V usage is TRBV7-8 and J usage is TRBJ2-3, with D perhaps matching TRBD2 (7 bases). The CDR3 sequence is 16 residues long. Germline CDR1 SGHVS, CDR2 FQNEAQ. Trimming stripped 6 bases from V and 4 bases from J, with 20 bases between. CDR3 residues: CASSLNYGGRADTQYF. The CDR3 DNA reads as TGTGCCAGCAGTCTCAACTACGGGGGGCGCGCAGATACGCAGTATTTT.

The rearrangement uses TRBV20-1 and TRBJ1-1; 7 bases map to TRBD1. The V gene end was trimmed by 8 bases and the J gene end by 8 bases; junction bases not matched to a gene: 5. This CDR3 contains 10 residues. Germline V lookup: CDR1 DFQATT, CDR2 SNEGSKA (reference sequence). As DNA, the CDR3 is TGCAGTCGGGGCAGGGGGGAAGCTTTCTTT. Translation gives CSRGRGEAFF.

This CDR3 reads CSVEGKGGSDTQYF. The CDR3 nucleotides are TGCAGCGTTGAGGGCAAAGGGGGCTCAGATACGCAGTATTTT. V usage is TRBV29-1 and J usage is TRBJ2-3; 7 nucleotides agree with TRBD1. The germline CDR1 and CDR2 sequences are SQVTM and ANQGSEA. The length of the CDR3 is 14 residues. The J segment lost 4 bases and the V segment lost 3 bases, leaving 7 bases of the junction unmatched.

This clonotype was picked up a small number of times. The CDR3 nucleotides read TGCAGTGCTAGAGGGCTAAGACGGGTTGAAGCTTTCTTT. The encoded protein is CSARGLRRVEAFF. The gene calls are TRBV20-1 and TRBJ1-1; no clear D. This CDR3 region has 13 residues. The V gene lost 1 base and the J gene lost 7 bases, with 13 bases spanning the gap. In germline, CDR1 is DFQATT, CDR2 SNEGSKA (reference sequence).

This clonotype was counted ten times or more. The chain couples TRBV15 to TRBJ2-5; D gene unclear. The germline V gene encodes CDR1 LNHNV and CDR2 YYDKDF (reference sequence). V dropped 0 bases and J dropped 3 bases, with 5 bases sitting between them. There are 13 residues in the CDR3. CDR3 protein: CATSRDPEETQYF. The DNA for the CDR3 is TGTGCCACCAGCAGAGACCCGGAAGAGACCCAGTACTTC.

In this sample, this clonotype turned up a few times. The chain couples TRBV20-1 to TRBJ2-1; no clear D. The CDR3 is made up of 14 amino acids. Germline V gene data show CDR1 as DFQATT and CDR2 as SNEGSKA (reference sequence). Trimming removed 3 bases at V and 2 bases at J, with 11 bases between. DNA for the CDR3: TGCAGTGCTAGGGGCGGCGGTGCCTACAATGAGCAGTTCTTC. This gives the protein CSARGGGAYNEQFF.

This chain links TRBV28 with TRBJ1-2, with D unclear. Deletions cut 8 bases from V and 1 base from J, with 17 bases between. The CDR3 contains 15 residues. Germline CDR1 reads MDHEN; CDR2 reads SYDVKM. CDR3 loop: CASFTASGINYGYTF. The CDR3 DNA is TGTGCCAGCTTTACTGCCTCGGGGATTAACTATGGCTACACCTTC.

The chain uses TRBV7-2 and TRBJ2-5; weak D call: TRBD2 (7 bases). V lost 6 bases and J lost 1, with 12 bases in between. The CDR3 has 14 residues. The germline V gene has CDR1 SGHTA and CDR2 FQGNSA. CDR3 in amino acids: CASSRGGVQETQYF. In DNA, the CDR3 is TGTGCCAGCAGTAGAGGGGGGGTCCAAGAGACCCAGTACTTC.

The rearrangement links TRBV28 to TRBJ2-7; maybe TRBD2 (6 bases). V lost 5 bases and J lost 3, with 14 bases in between. The CDR3 sequence is 14 residues long. CDR1 MDHEN and CDR2 SYDVKM come from the germline V gene. The CDR3 DNA follows: TGTGCCAGCAGTAACGACAGACTAGACTACGAGCAGTACTTC. It yields the protein CASSNDRLDYEQYF.

This clonotype occurred a few times. The genes are TRBV15 and TRBJ2-4, with D tentatively TRBD1 or TRBD2 (5 bases each). In germline, CDR1 is LNHNV, CDR2 YYDKDF (reference sequence). Trimming stripped 5 bases from V and 0 bases from J, with 20 bases between. The CDR3 is 18 residues long. As DNA, the CDR3 is TGTGCCACCAGCCCATCGGGGCAGATTTACCTAGCCAAAAACATTCAGTACTTC. It is translated as CATSPSGQIYLAKNIQYF.

This clonotype was observed a handful of times. The chain recombines TRBV4-2 with TRBJ2-4, with 7 nucleotides matching TRBD1. Germline-derived CDR1 and CDR2 are LGHNA and YNFKEQ. This CDR3 is 15 amino acids long. Trimming removed 6 bases from V and 4 bases from J; junction bases left unmatched: 9. The CDR3 DNA sequence: TGTGCCAGCAGGCCTTGGGACAGTACTAAAAACATTCAGTACTTC. It is translated as CASRPWDSTKNIQYF.

The chain employs TRBV20-1 and TRBJ2-7, with TRBD1 matching over 9 bases. The ends lost 3 bases at V and 3 bases at J; junction bases unmatched: 12. CDR1 DFQATT and CDR2 SNEGSKA come from the germline V gene (reference sequence). The CDR3 has 16 amino acids. The CDR3: CSASKVPGQGLYEQYF. The CDR3, as DNA: TGCAGTGCTAGCAAGGTGCCGGGACAGGGTCTCTACGAGCAGTACTTC.

This clonotype was picked up many times. This chain uses TRBV20-1 with TRBJ1-1, with 8 bases matching TRBD1. Germline lookup yields CDR1 DFQATT and CDR2 SNEGSKA (reference sequence). The CDR3 extends over 13 amino acids. J was trimmed by 4 bases and V by 3 bases; bases with no gene match: 4. The CDR3 DNA follows: TGCAGTGCTAGTAAAACAGGGGGCACTGAAGCTTTCTTT. Translation: CSASKTGGTEAFF.

This clonotype was seen a few times. This chain joins TRBV5-1 and TRBJ2-7, with 13 positions matching TRBD2. Germline CDR1 is SGHRS and CDR2 is YFSETQ. V lost 4 bases, J lost 3 bases, and 7 bases stayed unmatched. The CDR3 is made up of 16 amino acids. The CDR3 protein is CASSLGLAGEGYEQYF. CDR3 DNA: TGCGCCAGCAGCCTAGGACTAGCGGGAGAGGGCTACGAGCAGTACTTC.

The chain is built from TRBV19 and TRBJ2-2, with D possibly matching TRBD1 (5 bases). This CDR3 has 14 residues. Trimming shortened V by 3 bases and J by 4 bases, and 9 bases separated the two germline ends. Germline V gene data show CDR1 as LNHDA and CDR2 as SQIVND (reference sequence). The DNA of the CDR3 is TGTGCCAGTAGTATCCAGGGAACCACCGGGGAGCTGTTTTTT. Protein product: CASSIQGTTGELFF.

The V and J genes are TRBV9 and TRBJ2-6; 8 nucleotides line up with TRBD1. Germline loops: CDR1 SGDLS, CDR2 YYNGEE. Unmatched junction bases numbered 8, after V lost 0 bases and J lost 6 bases. The CDR3 has 17 amino acids. CDR3 sequence reads: CASSVETGALSANVLTF. As DNA, the CDR3 is TGTGCCAGCAGCGTAGAGACAGGGGCCCTGTCGGCCAACGTCCTGACTTTC. Complete variable domain (other parts from reference TRBV9 and TRBJ2-6): DSGVTQTPKHLITATGQRVTLRCSPRSGDLSVYWYQQSLDQGLQFLIQYYNGEERAKGNILERFSAQQFPDLHSELNLSSLELGDSALYFCASSVETGALSANVLTFGAGSRLTVL.

CDR3 amino acids: CSASPLGGRLFYEQYF. The CDR3 bases are TGCAGTGCTAGCCCCCTTGGCGGGAGGCTTTTCTACGAGCAGTACTTC. The chain combines TRBV20-1 with TRBJ2-7, with 8 nucleotides matching TRBD2. V shed 3 bases and J 3 bases; nucleotides not matched to a gene: 13. Germline CDR1 reads DFQATT; CDR2 reads SNEGSKA (reference sequence). This CDR3 contains 16 residues.

The chain links TRBV20-1 to TRBJ1-3; TRBD1 might be the D (5 bases). CDR1 is DFQATT, CDR2 SNEGSKA, per germline (reference sequence). This CDR3 region has 14 residues. V lost 2 bases and J lost 2, with 10 bases in between. This CDR3 is CSARSGGAGNTIYF. For the CDR3, the DNA is TGCAGTGCTAGATCAGGAGGGGCTGGAAACACCATATATTTT.

The table lists this clonotype with many counts. This rearrangement joins TRBV29-1 to TRBJ1-1, with TRBD1 matching 7 bases. The V and J ends lost 3 bases and 5 bases, in that order; junction bases with no gene match: 6. The CDR3 consists of 13 residues. Per germline, CDR1 SQVTM and CDR2 ANQGSEA. The CDR3, as DNA: TGCAGCGTTGATAGACAGGGAAGGACTGAAGCTTTCTTT. Its protein product is CSVDRQGRTEAFF.

J is TRBJ1-2 and V is TRBV20-1; the D is unclear. V lost 0 bases, J lost 8 bases, and 13 bases lay in between. Germline V gene sequence: CDR1 DFQATT, CDR2 SNEGSKA (reference sequence). The CDR3 is 13 residues long. The CDR3 DNA reads TGCAGTGCTAGAGATCCTAACGGAGCGGGCTACACCTTC. This codes for CSARDPNGAGYTF.